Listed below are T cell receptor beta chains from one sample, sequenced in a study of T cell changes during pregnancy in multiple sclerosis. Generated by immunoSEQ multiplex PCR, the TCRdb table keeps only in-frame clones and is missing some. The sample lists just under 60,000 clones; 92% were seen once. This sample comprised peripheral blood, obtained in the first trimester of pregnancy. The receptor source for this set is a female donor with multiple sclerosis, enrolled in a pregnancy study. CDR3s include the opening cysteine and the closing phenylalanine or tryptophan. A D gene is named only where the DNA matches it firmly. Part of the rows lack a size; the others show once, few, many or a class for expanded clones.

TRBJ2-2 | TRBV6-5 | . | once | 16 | TGTGCCAGCAGTTTTATACCCCGGGGGGCAATCGGGGAGCTGTTTTTT | CASSFIPRGAIGELFF
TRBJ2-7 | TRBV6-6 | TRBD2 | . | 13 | TGTGCCAGCAGTACCGGGGGGAACTACGAGCAGTACTTC | CASSTGGNYEQYF
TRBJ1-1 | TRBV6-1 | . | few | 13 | TGTGCCAGCGGTCCCCGGGGGAGCACTGAAGCTTTCTTT | CASGPRGSTEAFF
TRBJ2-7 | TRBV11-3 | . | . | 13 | TGTGCCAGCAGCTTAGGGCAGTTCTACGAGCAGTACTTC | CASSLGQFYEQYF
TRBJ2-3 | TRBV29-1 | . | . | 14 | TGCACCGCGGGGGAGGGGGGGCCTGGAGATACGCAGTATTTT | CTAGEGGPGDTQYF
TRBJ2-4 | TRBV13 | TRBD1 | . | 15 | TGTGCCAGCAGCTCCGACAGGGAAGCCAAAAACATTCAGTACTTC | CASSSDREAKNIQYF
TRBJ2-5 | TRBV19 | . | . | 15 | TGTGCCAGTAGTAATCGGGGGGCGGTAGAAGAGACCCAGTACTTC | CASSNRGAVEETQYF
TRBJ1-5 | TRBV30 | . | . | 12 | TGTGCCTGGAGTGTATCGAATCAGCCCCAGCATTTT | CAWSVSNQPQHF
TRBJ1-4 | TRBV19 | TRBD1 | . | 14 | TGTGCCAGCGGGCCACAGGGGGCGATGGAAAAACTGTTTTTT | CASGPQGAMEKLFF
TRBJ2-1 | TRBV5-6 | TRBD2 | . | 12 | TGTGCCAGCAGCTTGGGGCGGGGGGAGCAGTTCTTC | CASSLGRGEQFF
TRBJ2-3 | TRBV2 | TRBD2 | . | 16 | TGTGCCAGCAGTCAGGTGGCGGGGGGTCGCACAGATACGCAGTATTTT | CASSQVAGGRTDTQYF
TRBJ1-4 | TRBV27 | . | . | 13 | TGTGCCAGCAGTTTGGGCAGGGGAGAAAAACTGTTTTTT | CASSLGRGEKLFF
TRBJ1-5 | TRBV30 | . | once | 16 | TGTGCCTGGCCGGGTGTATACAGGGACGGCAATCAGCCCCAGCATTTT | CAWPGVYRDGNQPQHF
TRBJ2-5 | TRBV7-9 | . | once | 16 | TGTGCCAGCAGCTTAGGTTGGGGAAGGGGCGTGGAGACCCAGTACTTC | CASSLGWGRGVETQYF
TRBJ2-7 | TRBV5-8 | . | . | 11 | TGTGCCAGCAGCTTGGCGGCAGGGAAGGACTTC | CASSLAAGKDF
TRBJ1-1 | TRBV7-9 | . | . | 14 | TGTGCCAGCAGCCTTGAGGGCAGGAACACTGAAGCTTTCTTT | CASSLEGRNTEAFF
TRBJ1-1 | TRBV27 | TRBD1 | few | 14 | TGTGCCAGCAGTTTTACAGGGGGGAACACTGAAGCTTTCTTT | CASSFTGGNTEAFF
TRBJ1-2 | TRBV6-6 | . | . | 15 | TGTGCCAGCGGGGAGACAGGATCTCCTAACTATGGCTACACCTTC | CASGETGSPNYGYTF
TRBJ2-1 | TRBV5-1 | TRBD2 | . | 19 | TGCGCCAGCAGCCCCGGATCAGGGCGAGCGGGGGGATTATACAATGAGCAGTTCTTC | CASSPGSGRAGGLYNEQFF
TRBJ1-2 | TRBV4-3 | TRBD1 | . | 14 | TGCGCCAGCAGCCAGATAGGGACAGGGAGTCGCTACACCTTC | CASSQIGTGSRYTF
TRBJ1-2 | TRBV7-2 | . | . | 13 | TGTGCCAGCAGCTTATCAGGGCCCTATGGCTACACCTTC | CASSLSGPYGYTF
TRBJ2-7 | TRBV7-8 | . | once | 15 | TGTGCCAGCAGCTTAGCGGGGCAAACCTCCTACGAGCAGTACTTC | CASSLAGQTSYEQYF
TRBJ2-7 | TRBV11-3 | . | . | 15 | TGTGCCAGCAGCTTAGATGTCGGACTCTCCTACGAGCAGTACTTC | CASSLDVGLSYEQYF
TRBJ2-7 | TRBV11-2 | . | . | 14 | TGTGCCAGCAGCCCCCCGGGTGGAGGCTACGAGCAGTACTTC | CASSPPGGGYEQYF
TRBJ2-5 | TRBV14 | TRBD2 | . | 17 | TGTGCCAGCGCGCCCCTAGCGGGGGACACCTCCGGGGAGACCCAGTACTTC | CASAPLAGDTSGETQYF
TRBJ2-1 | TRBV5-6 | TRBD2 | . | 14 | TGTGCCAGCGACCCTAGCGGGGGCCACAATGAGCAGTTCTTC | CASDPSGGHNEQFF
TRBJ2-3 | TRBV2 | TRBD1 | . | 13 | TGTGCCAGCAGTGGGACAGGGGAAGATACGCAGTATTTT | CASSGTGEDTQYF
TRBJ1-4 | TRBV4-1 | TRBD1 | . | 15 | TGCGCCAGCAGCCTTTATGACAGGGGTAACGAAAAACTGTTTTTT | CASSLYDRGNEKLFF
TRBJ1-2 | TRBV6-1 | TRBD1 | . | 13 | TGTGCCAGCACCTTGGACAGGGGCCATGGCTACACCTTC | CASTLDRGHGYTF
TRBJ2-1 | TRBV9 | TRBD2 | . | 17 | TGTGCCAGCAGCGTAGCGGAGCGGGGGGGCCTTACGAATGAGCAGTTCTTC | CASSVAERGGLTNEQFF
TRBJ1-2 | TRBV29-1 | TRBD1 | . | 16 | TGCAGCGTTGACGCGGGGACAGGCCTCATTAACTATGGCTACACCTTC | CSVDAGTGLINYGYTF
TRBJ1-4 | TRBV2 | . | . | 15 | TGTGCCAGCATGGAAGGGAGAGCAACTAATGAAAAACTGTTTTTT | CASMEGRATNEKLFF
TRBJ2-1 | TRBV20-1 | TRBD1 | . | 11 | TGCAGTGGGCGACAGGGCAATGAGCAGTTCTTC | CSGRQGNEQFF